This T cell receptor beta chain was obtained from a study of identical twins. V was trimmed by 4 bases and J by 6 bases, leaving 15 bases between them. Germline V CDR1 and CDR2: SGHVS, FNYEAQ. This CDR3 has 15 residues. Using its own MiXCR run on the 5' RACE reads, TCRdb lists one record per CDR3 protein. The sample holds fewer than 900,000 distinct CDR3 sequences, approximately 21% seen once. The same data also contributed to another study, on T cells expressing NK-cell markers.

The sample was PBMCs. The receptor was derived from a woman aged 18-30 years in good health. The J gene is TRBJ2-2, the V gene TRBV7-6, with D perhaps TRBD2 (5 bases). The CDR3 sequence: CASSSYDGEAGELFF. CDR3 nucleotides: TGTGCCAGCAGCTCGTACGACGGGGAAGCCGGGGAGCTGTTTTTT.